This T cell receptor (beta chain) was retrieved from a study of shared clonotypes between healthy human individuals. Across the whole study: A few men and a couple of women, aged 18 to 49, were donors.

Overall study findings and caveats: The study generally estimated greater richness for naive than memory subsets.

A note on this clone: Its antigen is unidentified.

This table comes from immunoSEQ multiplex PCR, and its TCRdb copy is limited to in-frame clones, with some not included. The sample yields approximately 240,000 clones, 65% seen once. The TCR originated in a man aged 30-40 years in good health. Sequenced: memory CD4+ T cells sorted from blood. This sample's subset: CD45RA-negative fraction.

The CDR3 DNA follows: TGTGCCAGCAGCCCGGGGTGGGGGAGGGCCGGCAATGAGCAGTTCTTC. Its translation is CASSPGWGRAGNEQFF. This sequence joins TRBV5-4 and TRBJ2-1; 7 bases map to TRBD2. CDR1 and CDR2 from the germline V gene are SGHNT and YYREEE (reference sequence). V was clipped by 4 bases and J by 6 bases; unmatched bases: 13. The CDR3 sequence is 16 residues long.